This paragraph covers one T cell receptor (beta chain) sequence. Antigen specificity is unknown. The data were taken from a study of Ad26.COV2.S vaccination and SARS-CoV-2 variants. Whole-study context: Donor had been placed in the Ad26.COV2.S arm of the COV1001 trial.

The CDR3 runs to 11 residues. V lost 0 bases, J lost 7 bases, and 4 bases lay in between. Germline V gene lookup returns CDR1 PRHDT and CDR2 FYEKMQ (reference sequence). The repertoire was sequenced with immunoSEQ multiplex PCR; TCRdb's copy has only in-frame clones and lacks some. The sample lists under 600,000 clones, 89% seen once, with around 1.8% in the top ten. Documented treatment: about 20 received Ad26.COV2.S at low or high dose, single or two shots; 5 received placebo; per-sample allocation not given. Specimens were obtained on day 63 following the first vaccine or placebo injection. Study observations and caveats: Similar non-spike TCR breadth was observed in recipients of vaccine and of placebo.

The receptor was derived from a person aged 18 to 59 who received the Ad26.COV2.S COVID-19 vaccine or a placebo. This specimen was peripheral blood, taken in a trial of Ad26.COV2.S vaccine versus placebo. This chain links TRBV13 with TRBJ2-7; D not certain. CDR3 DNA: TGTGCCAGCAGCTTAGGGATAGAGCAGTACTTC. It is translated as CASSLGIEQYF. Drawing the rest from reference TRBV13 and TRBJ2-7, the complete variable domain is AAGVIQSPRHLIKEKRETATLKCYPIPRHDTVYWYQQGPGQDPQFLISFYEKMQSDKGSIPDRFSAQQFSDYHSELNMSSLELGDSALYFCASSLGIEQYFGPGTRLTVT.